The clone carrying this T cell receptor (beta chain) has only one observation. What it binds is unknown. This sample was included in a study of OX40 agonist ivuxolimab in advanced cancers. Study context: Each patient was given ivuxolimab into a vein every 2 weeks, at 0.01 to 10 mg/kg.

CDR1 and CDR2 (germline): SEHNR, FQNEAQ (reference sequence). Trimming pared 4 bases from V and 6 bases from J, leaving 13 bases between. CDR3 length: 14 amino acids. Overall study findings and caveats: There were, on average, more expanded clones in CD8+ T cells than in CD4+.

Generated by immunoSEQ multiplex PCR, the TCRdb table keeps only in-frame clones and is missing some. The sample has 68,000 or so clones, about 80% seen once. The chain combines TRBV7-9 with TRBJ2-1, with D possibly TRBD1 on 5 matching bases. This receptor was obtained from an adult with an advanced solid tumor such as melanoma, head and neck, liver or kidney cancer. Sequencing used CD4+ or CD8+ T cells sorted from blood, obtained in a trial of the OX40 agonist ivuxolimab. CDR3 DNA sequence: TGTGCCAGCAGCTCCCCTCCAGGGTCCAATGAGCAGTTCTTC. Encoded protein: CASSSPPGSNEQFF.